This T cell receptor (beta chain) was profiled in a study of radiotherapy plus CTLA-4 blockade in lung cancer. Study-wide results and limits: Reports state that early shifts in blood T cell clones, with interferon-beta, best predicted response. Clones of tumor-derived TCRs expanded in blood after radiotherapy plus ipilimumab.

V lost 0 bases and J lost 6, with 7 bases in between. From germline, CDR1 is SGDLS and CDR2 YYNGEE. This CDR3 comprises 13 residues. Comments on this clone: Its antigen is still unknown.

Measured with immunoSEQ multiplex PCR; TCRdb has only the in-frame clones, and not every one. The data contain more than 40,000 clones, 70% to 90% of them singletons. This specimen consisted of peripheral blood, obtained from a patient treated with radiotherapy plus ipilimumab. The clonotype comes from a human donor with non-small cell lung cancer whose response to radiotherapy plus ipilimumab could not be evaluated. This chain uses TRBV9 with TRBJ1-5; D uncertain. CDR3 DNA: TGTGCCAGCAGCGTAGAGGGAGGTCAGCCCCAGCATTTT. Translating gives CASSVEGGQPQHF.